The rows below give T cell receptor beta chains drawn from one sample of a study of CD8+CD57+ T cells in acquired aplastic anemia. TCRdb reprocessed the reads via MiXCR and lists one record per CDR3 protein. The data hold about 170,000 distinct CDR3 sequences, with about 45% observed a single time. The sample was sorted CD4+, CD8+, or CD8+CD57+ T cells (not recorded which) from PBMCs. The source is a human donor with aplastic anemia. The CDR3 runs from the conserved cysteine through the conserved F or W. A D gene is named only where the DNA matches it firmly. Part of the rows lack a size; the others show once, few, many or a class for expanded clones.

CASSLGPGETQYF	TGTGCCAGCAGCTTAGGCCCTGGAGAGACCCAGTACTTC	few	TRBJ2-5	-	TRBV7-2
CASSPTGQGEFF	TGTGCCAGCAGTCCCACAGGACAGGGGGAGTTCTTC	many	TRBJ2-1	TRBD1	TRBV6-1
CASSLDGGHEQFF	TGTGCTAGCAGCTTAGACGGAGGCCATGAGCAGTTCTTC	-	TRBJ2-1	-	TRBV7-7
CASSVGTGTGANYGYTF	TGTGCCAGCAGCGTAGGGACGGGGACAGGGGCTAACTATGGCTACACCTTC	many	TRBJ1-2	TRBD1	TRBV9
CASSFSGTNTEAFF	TGTGCCAGCAGTTTTTCAGGGACGAACACTGAAGCTTTCTTT	many	TRBJ1-1	-	TRBV12-3/TRBV12-4
CASRRTIQETQYF	TGTGCCAGCAGACGGACTATCCAAGAGACCCAGTACTTC	-	TRBJ2-5	-	TRBV7-8
CASSPAPGTEWGYTF	TGTGCCAGCAGCCCAGCCCCCGGGACCGAGTGGGGCTACACCTTC	few	TRBJ1-2	-	TRBV5-4
CASSPLGYHEQYF	TGTGCCAGTAGTCCCTTGGGGTATCACGAGCAGTACTTC	-	TRBJ2-7	-	TRBV19
CASSVGPGKPQHF	TGTGCCAGCAGCGTGGGCCCGGGCAAGCCCCAGCATTTT	once	TRBJ1-5	-	TRBV9
CASSNPGESGYEQYF	TGTGCCAGTAGTAACCCAGGGGAATCGGGCTACGAGCAGTACTTC	many	TRBJ2-7	-	TRBV19
CASNEGGDNEQFF	TGTGCCAGCAACGAAGGGGGGGACAATGAGCAGTTCTTC	-	TRBJ2-1	-	TRBV7-6
CASSYPRNEQFF	TGTGCCAGCAGTTACCCGCGGAATGAGCAGTTCTTC	many	TRBJ2-1	-	TRBV6-6
CASSLGLGGEAFF	TGTGCCAGCAGCTTAGGACTTGGGGGGGAAGCTTTCTTT	-	TRBJ1-1	-	TRBV13
CASRVQGAGELFF	TGTGCCAGCAGGGTACAGGGGGCCGGGGAGCTGTTTTTT	-	TRBJ2-2	TRBD1	TRBV14
CASSLVLLEGEVGINEQYF	TGTGCCAGCAGCTTAGTTCTGTTGGAAGGGGAGGTGGGTATTAACGAGCAGTACTTC	-	TRBJ2-7	-	TRBV11-1
CASIRTGRYNQPQHF	TGTGCCAGTATCCGGACAGGGCGGTACAATCAGCCCCAGCATTTT	many	TRBJ1-5	TRBD1	TRBV19
CASGSAFRDTQYF	TGTGCTAGTGGTTCGGCCTTTAGGGATACGCAGTATTTT	-	TRBJ2-3	-	TRBV12-5
CAISDLGKAFF	TGTGCCATCAGTGACCTGGGGAAGGCTTTCTTT	many	TRBJ1-1	-	TRBV10-3
CASSLGTFNEQYF	TGTGCCAGCAGCTTGGGGACGTTCAACGAGCAGTACTTC	-	TRBJ2-7	-	TRBV7-2
CASSFTGGTTYNEQFF	TGCGCCAGCAGCTTTACCGGGGGAACCACCTACAATGAGCAGTTCTTC	many	TRBJ2-1	-	TRBV5-1
CSARVGGRDTQYF	TGCAGTGCTAGAGTCGGAGGGAGAGATACGCAGTATTTT	-	TRBJ2-3	-	TRBV20-1
CASSPSYDSLLHF	TGTGCCAGCAGCCCTAGCTATGATTCACTCCTCCACTTT	-	TRBJ1-6	-	TRBV7-2
CASSQASGSFNEQYF	TGCGCCAGCAGCCAAGCTAGCGGGAGTTTCAACGAGCAGTACTTC	-	TRBJ2-7	TRBD2	TRBV4-1
CSVVRGVNTEAFF	TGCAGCGTTGTGAGGGGCGTGAACACTGAAGCTTTCTTT	many	TRBJ1-1	-	TRBV29-1
CASSIGYEQYF	TGCGCCAGCAGTATTGGCTACGAGCAGTACTTC	-	TRBJ2-7	-	TRBV10-2
CASSRDRGSNQPQYF	TGTGCCAGCAGCAGGGACAGGGGGAGCAATCAGCCCCAGTACTTC	once	TRBJ2-5	TRBD1	TRBV7-6
CAISELGTGTSGGYTF	TGTGCCATCAGTGAGTTGGGGACAGGGACTTCGGGAGGCTACACCTTC	few	TRBJ1-2	TRBD1	TRBV10-3
CASSSSLRNEQFF	TGTGCCAGTAGCAGTTCTCTCCGGAATGAGCAGTTCTTC	-	TRBJ2-1	-	TRBV19
CASSPSGAGNEQFF	TGTGCCAGCAGCCCAAGCGGGGCCGGCAATGAGCAGTTCTTC	many	TRBJ2-1	TRBD2	TRBV7-6
CASSGYEQYF	TGTGCCAGTAGCGGGTACGAGCAGTACTTC	-	TRBJ2-7	-	TRBV19
CASSQVGQGPGNTIYF	TGTGCCAGCAGCCAAGTGGGACAGGGACCTGGAAACACCATATATTTT	-	TRBJ1-3	TRBD1	TRBV3-1
CSVGPAGTYEQYF	TGCAGCGTTGGCCCAGCGGGAACCTACGAGCAGTACTTC	-	TRBJ2-7	TRBD2	TRBV29-1
CASMDGQGGNQPQHF	TGTGCCAGTATGGACGGACAGGGCGGCAATCAGCCCCAGCATTTT	-	TRBJ1-5	TRBD1	TRBV19
CASSYSWAFSNEKLFF	TGTGCCAGCAGTTACTCCTGGGCGTTCTCTAATGAAAAACTGTTTTTT	-	TRBJ1-4	-	TRBV6-5
CASGLAGGPDNEQFF	TGTGCTAGTGGTTTGGCGGGAGGGCCTGACAATGAGCAGTTCTTC	once	TRBJ2-1	TRBD2	TRBV12-5
CSVEVSSFNYGYTF	TGCAGCGTTGAAGTATCCAGCTTTAACTATGGCTACACCTTC	-	TRBJ1-2	-	TRBV29-1
CASSIAGGSGANVLTF	TGTGCCAGTAGTATAGCTGGCGGGTCTGGGGCCAACGTCCTGACTTTC	-	TRBJ2-6	-	TRBV19
CATSDDRGTGYNEQYF	TGTGCCACCAGTGACGATCGGGGGACAGGGTACAACGAGCAGTACTTC	-	TRBJ2-7	TRBD1	TRBV24-1
CASSLDPTFSPLHF	TGTGCCAGCAGTTTAGACCCTACTTTCTCACCCCTCCACTTT	many	TRBJ1-6	-	TRBV12-3/TRBV12-4
CAISEHSEQYF	TGTGCCATCAGTGAACACAGCGAGCAGTACTTC	-	TRBJ2-7	-	TRBV10-3
CSATWGAGYTF	TGCAGTGCAACGTGGGGGGCCGGCTACACCTTC	-	TRBJ1-2	-	TRBV20-1
CASSPSLSFSSYNEQFF	TGTGCCAGCAGCCCCTCCTTATCCTTCTCCTCCTACAATGAGCAGTTCTTC	many	TRBJ2-1	-	TRBV7-9
CASSLGQGPTLPSYEQYF	TGTGCCAGCAGCTTGGGACAGGGACCCACACTACCCTCCTACGAGCAGTACTTC	many	TRBJ2-7	TRBD1	TRBV5-6
CASSQVYQRNHGYTF	TGCGCCAGCAGCCAAGTATACCAGCGGAATCATGGCTACACCTTC	once	TRBJ1-2	-	TRBV4-1
CSVGEGQGWETQYF	TGCAGCGTTGGAGAGGGACAGGGCTGGGAGACCCAGTACTTC	-	TRBJ2-5	TRBD1	TRBV29-1
CATTINSYNEQFF	TGTGCCACCACGATCAACTCCTACAATGAGCAGTTCTTC	-	TRBJ2-1	-	TRBV24-1
CASRGDRNYEQYF	TGTGCCAGTAGGGGGGACAGGAACTACGAGCAGTACTTC	once	TRBJ2-7	TRBD1	TRBV19
CASSSDSSYEQYF	TGCGCCAGCAGCTCGGACAGCTCCTACGAGCAGTACTTC	many	TRBJ2-7	-	TRBV2
CASSIRGPNTEAFF	TGTGCCAGTAGTATCCGGGGGCCGAACACTGAAGCTTTCTTT	many	TRBJ1-1	-	TRBV19
CASSPWDRGNEKLFF	TGTGCCAGCAGCCCGTGGGACAGGGGAAATGAAAAACTGTTTTTT	-	TRBJ1-4	TRBD1	TRBV11-2